What follows are 27 T cell receptor beta chains derived from one specimen sequenced in a study of identical twins. TCRdb processed the 5' RACE reads anew with MiXCR; each CDR3 protein has one entry. The sample has 200,000 to 300,000 distinct CDR3 sequences, approximately 7.9% seen once. These data were also reused for a study on yellow fever vaccine responses in identical twins.

The sequencing input was CD8+ T cells sorted from blood. Receptors originate from a woman between 18 and 29 years old in good health.

This clonotype was detected only a few times. The rearrangement uses TRBV11-2 and TRBJ1-5; a possible D gene is TRBD1 (6 bases). The germline V gene has CDR1 SGHAT and CDR2 FQNNGV. Trimming took 1 base from V and 3 from J, leaving 13 bases between them. This CDR3 spans 16 amino acids. Here the CDR3 reads CASSLGGQLLNQPQHF. The DNA of the CDR3 is TGTGCCAGCAGCTTAGGAGGACAGCTACTCAATCAGCCCCAGCATTTT.

The J gene is TRBJ2-1, the V gene TRBV6-1; 11 bases map to TRBD2. CDR1 and CDR2 (germline): MNHNS, SASEGT. The junction had 3 bases not matched to a gene; V was cut back by 2 bases and J by 9 bases. The CDR3 runs to 14 residues. CDR3 amino acids: CASSELAGGVEQFF. Written as DNA, the CDR3 is TGTGCCAGCAGTGAACTAGCGGGAGGCGTTGAGCAGTTCTTC.

This clonotype appeared many times. This CDR3 is CASSVAAQGLSYEQYF. Here the CDR3 DNA reads TGTGCCAGCAGCGTAGCAGCACAGGGATTGTCCTACGAGCAGTACTTC. The chain couples TRBV9 to TRBJ2-7; D may be TRBD1 (6 bases). The CDR3 totals 16 residues. Germline V gives CDR1 SGDLS, CDR2 YYNGEE. With 0 bases removed from V and 1 base from J, the gap between germline ends came to 14 bases.

This clonotype showed up just a few times. The chain uses TRBV28 and TRBJ1-1, with D maybe TRBD1 (6 bases). V was pared by 5 bases and J by 0 bases, with 10 bases between. The germline CDR1 and CDR2 sequences are MDHEN and SYDVKM. This CDR3 spans 14 amino acids. CDR3 in DNA: TGTGCCAGCAGTGTAGGACAGATGAACACTGAAGCTTTCTTT. As protein: CASSVGQMNTEAFF. The whole variable domain, filled in from reference TRBV28 and TRBJ1-1, reads DVKVTQSSRYLVKRTGEKVFLECVQDMDHENMFWYRQDPGLGLRLIYFSYDVKMKEKGDIPEGYSVSREKKERFSLILESASTNQTSMYLCASSVGQMNTEAFFGQGTRLTVV.

This clonotype appeared many times. The chain recombines TRBV7-6 with TRBJ2-7, with no clear D. The V end was cut by 1 base, the J end by 3 bases, with 10 bases between. Germline-derived CDR1 and CDR2 are SGHVS and FNYEAQ. The CDR3 length is 14 residues. The CDR3 sequence: CASSLGVENYEQYF. CDR3 coding DNA: TGTGCCAGCAGCTTAGGGGTAGAAAACTACGAGCAGTACTTC.

This clonotype has ten or more counts. The chain carries TRBV12-3 or TRBV12-4 and TRBJ2-1; 8 nucleotides match TRBD1. This CDR3 contains 13 residues. J lost 9 bases, V lost 6 bases, and 7 bases had no gene match. The CDR3 coding sequence is TGTGCCAGCAGACTAGGACAGGGCCTTGAGCAGTTCTTC. It codes for CASRLGQGLEQFF.

The chain links TRBV7-2 to TRBJ2-7, with 9 bases matching TRBD1. The germline gives CDR1 SGHTA, CDR2 FQGNSA. The CDR3 length is 13 residues. The ends lost 5 bases at V and 6 bases at J; junction bases unmatched: 5. The CDR3 sequence is CASSLDRGVEQYV. CDR3 nucleotide sequence: TGTGCCAGCAGCCTGGACAGGGGAGTCGAGCAGTACGTC.

J is TRBJ2-7 and V is TRBV4-1; 7 bases line up with TRBD1. The CDR3 sequence is 14 residues long. The V and J ends lost 1 base and 7 bases, in that order; junction bases with no gene match: 7. Per germline, CDR1 MGHRA and CDR2 YSYEKL. CDR3 bases: TGCGCCAGCAGCCAAGGGTTCGGGACAGATGAGCAGTACGTC. This codes for CASSQGFGTDEQYV.

The V and J genes are TRBV20-1 and TRBJ1-2; D ambiguous. The V end lost 6 bases, the J end lost 1 base, and 12 bases lay between the germline ends. The CDR3 runs to 13 residues. CDR1 is DFQATT and CDR2 is SNEGSKA in the germline V gene (reference sequence). The CDR3 DNA reads TGCAGTGCCCCGGGGTCCCTTAACTATGGCTACACCTTC. Encoded protein: CSAPGSLNYGYTF.

This clonotype occurred many times. The chain uses TRBV7-9 and TRBJ1-1; D uncertain. CDR3 length: 12 amino acids. Germline V lookup: CDR1 SEHNR, CDR2 FQNEAQ (reference sequence). V shed 1 base and J shed 7 bases, with 7 bases lying between them. The CDR3: CASSLGVVEAFF. The CDR3 DNA sequence: TGTGCCAGCAGCTTAGGCGTGGTTGAAGCTTTCTTT. The full variable domain, in which reference TRBV7-9 and TRBJ1-1 provide the parts outside the CDR3, is DTGVSQNPRHKITKRGQNVTFRCDPISEHNRLYWYRQTLGQGPEFLTYFQNEAQLEKSRLLSDRFSAERPKGSFSTLEIQRTEQGDSAMYLCASSLGVVEAFFGQGTRLTVV.

This clonotype was counted a few times. It is likely a read error, because the conserved phenylalanine at the end of the CDR3 is missing. The DNA is omitted, as the CDR3 cannot be located on it reliably, and the CDR3 follows TCRdb's listing. The chain is built from TRBV29-1 and TRBJ2-7; the table's D call, TRBD1, has no DNA check behind it. Germline V CDR1 and CDR2: SQVTM, ANQGSEA. The CDR3 spans 12 residues, counting both ends. The CDR3 here is CSARTAPEEIYA.

This clonotype was observed at least ten times. The chain is built from TRBV27 and TRBJ2-7, with 14 positions matching TRBD2. V dropped 4 bases and J dropped 6; count of bases not matched to a gene: 11. The germline gives CDR1 MNHEY, CDR2 SMNVEV (reference sequence). CDR3 length equals 17 residues. The CDR3 bases are TGTGCCAGCAGTTCTACCCCGGGACTAGCGGGAGTCTGCGAGCAGTACTTC. Translation: CASSSTPGLAGVCEQYF.

Here the CDR3 DNA reads TGTGCCAGCAGCTTAGAGGTGGGGCAGAACAATCAGCCCCAGCATTTT. Amino acid sequence: CASSLEVGQNNQPQHF. The gene calls are TRBV7-2 and TRBJ1-5, with D possibly matching TRBD1 (5 bases). The CDR3 has 16 residues. Germline V gene lookup returns CDR1 SGHTA and CDR2 FQGNSA. V lost 1 base and J lost 3, with 13 bases in between.

This clonotype was detected a few times. The chain has TRBV18 and TRBJ1-1; possible D gene TRBD1, 5 bases. CDR1 and CDR2 from the germline V gene are KGHSH and LQKENI. This CDR3 is built from 17 residues. V lost 3 bases, J lost 1 base, and 18 bases lay in between. The CDR3 reads CASSPREGVTWNTEAFF. In nucleotides, the CDR3 is TGTGCCAGCTCACCTAGGGAAGGGGTTACGTGGAACACTGAAGCTTTCTTT.

A few counts support this clonotype. V is TRBV29-1 and J is TRBJ2-7; D unclear. CDR1 SQVTM and CDR2 ANQGSEA come from the germline V gene. Trimming stripped 6 bases from V and 2 bases from J, with 14 bases between. The CDR3 spans 13 residues. The CDR3 region has the DNA TGCAGCGTGGGCCCAGACACTCCCTACGAGCAGTACTTC. It specifies CSVGPDTPYEQYF.

Turning to this clonotype: A read error is possible here, since a much larger clone lies one base away. The chain has TRBV12-3 or TRBV12-4 and TRBJ2-2; tentatively, D is TRBD2 (5 bases). The CDR3 totals 14 residues. The CDR3 reads CASSWQRSTGELVF. Written as DNA, the CDR3 is TGTGCCAGCAGTTGGCAGCGAAGTACCGGGGAGCTGGTTTTT.

The J gene is TRBJ2-3, the V gene TRBV18; no clear D. Germline V gene sequence: CDR1 KGHSH, CDR2 LQKENI. The CDR3 covers 16 residues. The ends were cut back, 3 bases at V and 0 bases at J, with 13 bases in the middle. The CDR3 DNA sequence: TGTGCCAGCTCACCCCCGGGTGGAACTAGCACAGATACGCAGTATTTT. Protein product: CASSPPGGTSTDTQYF.

Ten or more counts support this clonotype. V and J are TRBV7-8 and TRBJ1-5; D gene ambiguous. With 5 bases removed from V and 2 bases from J, the gap between germline ends came to 19 bases. The germline gives CDR1 SGHVS, CDR2 FQNEAQ. The CDR3 runs to 17 residues. The CDR3 region is CASSIGRLESGNQPQHF. CDR3 nucleotide sequence: TGTGCCAGCAGCATAGGTCGGTTGGAATCGGGCAATCAGCCCCAGCATTTT. Using reference TRBV7-8 and TRBJ1-5 for the parts outside the CDR3, the full variable domain is GAGVSQSPRYKVAKRGQDVALRCDPISGHVSLFWYQQALGQGPEFLTYFQNEAQLDKSGLPSDRFFAERPEGSVSTLKIQRTQQEDSAVYLCASSIGRLESGNQPQHFGDGTRLSIL.

V and J are TRBV20-1 and TRBJ2-1; 12 positions agree with TRBD2. The germline V gene has CDR1 DFQATT and CDR2 SNEGSKA (reference sequence). The CDR3 loop spans 16 amino acids. Unmatched junction bases numbered 13, after V lost 5 bases and J lost 8 bases. CDR3 region: CSAGNGLAGLSDEQFF. Here the CDR3 DNA reads TGCAGTGCTGGCAATGGACTAGCGGGGTTGAGTGATGAGCAGTTCTTC.

This clonotype has only a few counts. J is TRBJ1-1 and V is TRBV6-5; D gene unclear. The germline V gene has CDR1 MNHEY and CDR2 SVGAGI. The CDR3 sequence is 16 residues long. V lost 3 bases, J lost 1 base, and 15 bases lay in between. The CDR3: CASSYSHHGPNTEAFF. The CDR3 DNA sequence: TGTGCCAGCAGTTATTCCCATCACGGACCGAACACTGAAGCTTTCTTT.

This clonotype was seen many times. V is TRBV9 and J is TRBJ2-1; tentative D call: TRBD1 (6 bases). Germline CDR1 and CDR2: SGDLS and YYNGEE. This CDR3 region has 15 residues. Trimming left V 2 bases short and J 3 bases short, with 12 bases between. The CDR3 here is CASSVGGAIYNEQFF. The DNA of the CDR3 is TGTGCCAGCAGCGTTGGGGGCGCGATCTACAATGAGCAGTTCTTC.

This clonotype showed up just a few times. The chain employs TRBV5-6 and TRBJ1-6; possibly TRBD1 for D (5 bases). The V end lost 6 bases, the J end lost 7 bases, and 14 bases lay between the germline ends. CDR1 is SGHDT, CDR2 YYEEEE, per germline. This CDR3 is built from 14 residues. Written as DNA, the CDR3 is TGTGCCAGCACCCTTCTCAGGGCAAATTCACCCCTCCACTTT. It yields the protein CASTLLRANSPLHF.

The gene calls are TRBV5-6 and TRBJ2-1; D remains ambiguous. Germline V gene sequence: CDR1 SGHDT, CDR2 YYEEEE. This CDR3 comprises 15 residues. Trimming took 4 bases from V and 2 from J, leaving 13 bases between them. As DNA, the CDR3 is TGTGCCAGCAGCCCGCCGGGTTTTGCCTACAATGAGCAGTTCTTC. It is translated as CASSPPGFAYNEQFF.

This clonotype was counted at least ten times. The chain carries TRBV2 and TRBJ2-7; D gene ambiguous. Germline values: CDR1 SNHLY, CDR2 FYNNEI. The germline V and J ends were trimmed by 6 bases and 3 bases, with 3 bases remaining between them. The CDR3 runs 10 residues. The CDR3 spells CASRDYEQYF. The CDR3 DNA reads as TGTGCCAGCAGAGACTACGAGCAGTACTTC.

This clonotype was detected many times. V gene TRBV10-1 combines with J gene TRBJ2-5, with 10 positions matching TRBD2. J gave up 5 bases and V 3 bases, and 6 bases lay outside the gene matches. The CDR3 extends over 15 amino acids. Germline V gives CDR1 WNHNN, CDR2 SYGVQD (reference sequence). The CDR3 DNA reads TGCGCCAGCAGTGATCGAGCGGGGGGGCTTGAGACCCAGTACTTC. It yields the protein CASSDRAGGLETQYF.

This clonotype has just a few counts. The chain recombines TRBV20-1 with TRBJ1-2; 7 bases match TRBD1. Per the germline V gene, CDR1 is DFQATT and CDR2 is SNEGSKA (reference sequence). CDR3 size: 15 residues. The V gene end was trimmed by 0 bases and the J gene end by 4 bases; junction bases not matched to a gene: 8. CDR3 DNA sequence: TGCAGTGCTAGAGATCTTAGAGACAGGGTCTATGGCTACACCTTC. Translated, it gives CSARDLRDRVYGYTF.

The J gene is TRBJ2-1, the V gene TRBV4-1; D may be TRBD2 (7 bases). V lost 4 bases and J 6 bases, leaving 22 bases between the germline ends. This CDR3 is built from 17 residues. Germline CDR1 MGHRA, CDR2 YSYEKL. The CDR3 sequence: CASSRLSSGGGANEQFF. The CDR3 DNA reads as TGCGCCAGCAGCCGACTGTCAAGCGGAGGGGGGGCCAATGAGCAGTTCTTC.